Below, 18 T cell receptor beta chains from the same sample are listed, as sequenced in a study of blood T cells in healthy people across ages. A second roughly 6 to 11 cycle PCR used barcoded and J-beta primers. Each CDR3 protein gets one entry after TCRdb re-called the 5' RACE reads with MiXCR. The table includes about 570,000 distinct CDR3 sequences, roughly 29% detected once. Sequenced: blood. The receptors were gathered from a woman aged 70-85 years in good health.

This clonotype was observed a few times. This chain links TRBV6-6 with TRBJ1-2; possible D gene TRBD1, 6 bases. Per germline, CDR1 MNHNY and CDR2 SVGAGI (reference sequence). This CDR3 is built from 16 residues. V gave up 5 bases and J gave up 5 bases, with 21 bases separating them. The CDR3 nucleotides are TGTGCCAGCAGTATAGGTCAAAGGGTAACAGGGTATGGCTACACCTTC. As protein: CASSIGQRVTGYGYTF.

The chain uses TRBV2 and TRBJ1-1; D is uncertain. The germline V gene has CDR1 SNHLY and CDR2 FYNNEI. Trimming took off 6 bases at V and 4 bases at J, with 12 bases between the two ends. The CDR3 extends over 13 amino acids. The CDR3 sequence: CASSKERSTEAFF. The CDR3 DNA follows: TGTGCCAGCAGCAAGGAGAGGAGCACTGAAGCTTTCTTT.

This chain links TRBV7-2 with TRBJ2-3; 7 bases map to TRBD2. CDR1 SGHTA and CDR2 FQGNSA come from the germline V gene. CDR3 length: 18 amino acids. V lost 2 bases and J lost 5; bases outside the gene matches: 16. The CDR3 loop is CASSLRGRASGTLDTQYF. For the CDR3, the DNA is TGTGCCAGCAGCTTACGTGGTAGGGCTAGCGGAACCTTAGATACGCAGTATTTT.

Remarks on this clonotype: The junction departs from germline at one end; a sequencing error may be responsible. The chain links TRBV20-1 to TRBJ2-5; perhaps TRBD2 as D (6 bases). This CDR3 is built from 11 residues. Germline CDR1 and CDR2: DFQATT and SNEGSKA (reference sequence). The DNA for the CDR3 is TGCAGTGCTACTGATCGACGGAGGGAGTTCTTC. Protein sequence: CSATDRRREFF.

As to this clonotype: A single base separates this from a much larger clone, so it may be a read error. J is TRBJ2-7 and V is TRBV13; tentative D call: TRBD1 (5 bases). The CDR3 has 12 residues. The V end was cut by 2 bases, the J end by 5 bases, with 7 bases between. Germline loops: CDR1 PRHDT, CDR2 FYEKMQ (reference sequence). CDR3 DNA sequence: TGTGCCAGCAGCTTAATAGGGGACGAGCAGTACTTC. It encodes CASSLIGDEQYF.

The chain joins TRBV21-1 to TRBJ2-3. TRBV21-1 is deemed a pseudogene. This CDR3 spans 17 amino acids. CDR3 protein: CASREAGRPRWTDTQYF. The CDR3 DNA reads TGTGCCAGCAGGGAAGCGGGCAGGCCGCGTTGGACAGATACGCAGTATTTT.

As concerns this clonotype: Relative to the germline gene, one junction end is altered; a read error may explain this. The chain carries TRBV2 and TRBJ2-1, with D hard to call. The CDR3 sequence is 15 residues long. From germline, CDR1 is SNHLY and CDR2 FYNNEI. As DNA, the CDR3 is TGTGCCAGCAGTGAAGACAGATCCCGGTACAATGAGCGGTTCTTC. The encoded protein is CASSEDRSRYNERFF.

CDR3: CASSFSGDNEQYF. The CDR3, as DNA: TGTGCCAGCAGTTTCTCAGGGGACAACGAGCAGTACTTC. The rearrangement joins TRBV12-3 or TRBV12-4 to TRBJ2-1, with a weak D call TRBD1 (6 bases). Judging by the DNA end, TRBJ2-7 fits better; the J call may be wrong. The CDR3 runs 13 residues.

The J gene is TRBJ2-5, the V gene TRBV4-1, with D tentatively TRBD2 (6 bases). This CDR3 contains 15 residues. The ends were cut back, 1 base at V and 1 base at J, with 10 bases in the middle. Germline CDR1 MGHRA, CDR2 YSYEKL. CDR3 sequence reads: CASSQGRAAQETQYF. The CDR3 DNA reads as TGCGCCAGCAGCCAAGGGAGGGCTGCCCAAGAGACCCAGTACTTC.

This clonotype has just a few counts. The chain has TRBV6-5 and TRBJ1-1, with a weak D call TRBD1 (6 bases). Germline CDR1 and CDR2: MNHEY and SVGAGI. The CDR3 contains 16 residues. Trimming took 4 bases from V and 0 from J, leaving 15 bases between them. The CDR3 loop reads CASSSPRDTMNTEAFF. In DNA form, the CDR3 reads TGTGCCAGCAGTTCCCCTCGGGACACAATGAACACTGAAGCTTTCTTT.

The chain is built from TRBV7-2 and TRBJ1-1; D is unresolved. There are 17 residues in the CDR3. V lost 6 bases to trimming and J lost 1 base, with 21 bases between them. The germline gives CDR1 SGHTA, CDR2 FQGNSA. CDR3 DNA sequence: TGTGCCAGCAGTAAAATAATACTGGGGAGCGGGAACACTGAAGCTTTCTTT. This gives the protein CASSKIILGSGNTEAFF.

The chain recombines TRBV6-2 or TRBV6-3 with TRBJ2-5; the match to TRBD2 covers 8 bases. The CDR3 totals 15 residues. Germline-derived CDR1 and CDR2 are MNHEY and SVGEGT. V was pared by 6 bases and J by 1 base, with 7 bases of the junction left unmatched. CDR3 DNA: TGTGCCAGCAGCTATATTACTAGCGGCCAAGAGACCCAGTACTTC. Residues: CASSYITSGQETQYF.

The chain has TRBV2 and TRBJ2-1; D possibly corresponds to TRBD2 (6 bases). The CDR3 length is 14 residues. Deletions cut 8 bases from V and 8 bases from J, with 19 bases between. Germline loops: CDR1 SNHLY, CDR2 FYNNEI. CDR3 protein: CASSQGTSSDEQFF. The CDR3, as DNA: TGTGCCAGCTCCCAGGGTACTAGCTCCGATGAGCAGTTCTTC.

The chain joins TRBV7-9 to TRBJ1-2, with D possibly matching TRBD1 (6 bases). V lost 5 bases to trimming and J lost 0 bases, with 16 bases between them. Germline V lookup: CDR1 SEHNR, CDR2 FQNEAQ (reference sequence). The CDR3 has 16 amino acids. CDR3 sequence: CASSPRGGAANYGYTF. The CDR3 nucleotides are TGTGCCAGCAGCCCCCGAGGGGGGGCCGCTAACTATGGCTACACCTTC.

The chain recombines TRBV20-1 with TRBJ1-1; D may be TRBD1 (5 bases). The CDR3 is made up of 18 amino acids. The V end lost 0 bases, the J end lost 0 bases, and 20 bases lay between the germline ends. CDR1 and CDR2 from the germline V gene are DFQATT and SNEGSKA (reference sequence). The CDR3 region has the DNA TGCAGTGCTAGAGATCGAAAACGAGGTAGGGGCTTGAACACTGAAGCTTTCTTT. It translates to CSARDRKRGRGLNTEAFF.

A note on this clonotype: A much larger clone lies a single base off, so this may be a read error. The chain carries TRBV3-1 and TRBJ2-5, with D unresolved. Germline loops: CDR1 LGHDT, CDR2 YNNKEL (reference sequence). CDR3 length: 13 amino acids. V was clipped by 5 bases and J by 5 bases, with 12 bases between them. The DNA of the CDR3 is TGTGCCAGCAGCGAGAGCGTGATGGAGACCCAGTACTTC. It encodes CASSESVMETQYF.

This chain links TRBV7-9 with TRBJ2-1, with D possibly being TRBD2 (6 bases). Trimming left V 7 bases short and J 5 bases short, with 24 bases between. This CDR3 has 17 residues. Germline V lookup: CDR1 SEHNR, CDR2 FQNEAQ (reference sequence). DNA for the CDR3: TGTGCCAGCAACAGAGATAGCGGTATTAGCGCAAACAATGAGCAGTTCTTC. Translating gives CASNRDSGISANNEQFF.

In DNA form, the CDR3 reads TGCAGTGCCGTTACAGCGGGGGGGAAGAATGAGCAGTTCTTC. Translating gives CSAVTAGGKNEQFF. The chain links TRBV20-1 to TRBJ2-1; 10 bases are a match to TRBD2. V dropped 6 bases and J dropped 7; count of bases not matched to a gene: 9. CDR1 and CDR2 (germline): DFQATT, SNEGSKA (reference sequence). This CDR3 spans 14 amino acids.